These 22 T cell receptor beta chains originate from one sample sequenced in a study of shared clonotypes between healthy human individuals. As defined, naive CD8 cells were CD45RO-negative and positively selected for CCR7, with terminally differentiated effector memory CD45RA+ cells excluded. Data came from immunoSEQ multiplex PCR; TCRdb stores just in-frame clones and leaves some out. The table lists 1.5 million to 2.5 million clones, approximately 94% of them singletons. The sample was naive CD8+ T cells sorted from blood. These receptors all stem from a man aged 18 to 30 in good health.

The V gene is TRBV7-6, the J gene TRBJ1-1; maybe TRBD1 (6 bases). This CDR3 comprises 13 residues. Trimming pared 5 bases from V and 3 bases from J, leaving 10 bases between. Germline V gene lookup returns CDR1 SGHVS and CDR2 FNYEAQ. The CDR3 protein is CASSPAGDTEAFF. DNA of the CDR3: TGTGCCAGCAGCCCGGCAGGGGACACTGAAGCTTTCTTT.

J is TRBJ2-2 and V is TRBV29-1, with D maybe TRBD1 (5 bases). Germline values: CDR1 SQVTM, CDR2 ANQGSEA. The V and J ends lost 4 bases and 0 bases respectively, with 9 bases between them. There are 14 residues in the CDR3. The CDR3 bases are TGCAGCGTTGTAAGGGGCCCGAACACCGGGGAGCTGTTTTTT. It yields the protein CSVVRGPNTGELFF.

This chain uses TRBV29-1 with TRBJ2-7; D might be TRBD2 (5 bases). The germline V and J ends were trimmed by 1 base and 0 bases, with 10 bases remaining between them. The germline gives CDR1 SQVTM, CDR2 ANQGSEA. The length of the CDR3 is 14 residues. CDR3 loop: CSVEGQDSSYEQYF. CDR3 coding DNA: TGCAGCGTTGAAGGGCAGGACTCCTCCTACGAGCAGTACTTC.

This chain uses TRBV9 with TRBJ1-2, with a possible D match to TRBD1 (5 bases). The CDR3 is 15 residues long. Between the trimmed V and J ends, which lost 4 bases and 7 bases, there was a span of 20 bases. Looked up from germline, CDR1 is SGDLS and CDR2 is YYNGEE. CDR3 in amino acids: CASSSSPTDTSGYTF. The CDR3 bases are TGTGCCAGCAGCTCTTCCCCGACAGACACCTCTGGCTACACCTTC.

About this clone: The sample has other DNA sequences that encode this CDR3 too. The chain joins TRBV5-8 to TRBJ2-7; unclear D gene. Trimming took 4 bases from V and 1 from J, leaving 9 bases between them. The CDR3 extends over 13 amino acids. CDR1 SGHTS and CDR2 YDEGEE come from the germline V gene. The CDR3 DNA reads TGTGCCAGCAGCCTAGAAGGATCCTACGAGCAGTACTTC. It specifies CASSLEGSYEQYF. The full variable domain, with the rest looked up from reference TRBV5-8 and TRBJ2-7, is EAGVTQSPTHLIKTRGQQATLRCSPISGHTSVYWYQQALGLGLQFLLWYDEGEERNRGNFPPRFSGRQFPNYSSELNVNALELEDSALYLCASSLEGSYEQYFGPGTRLTVT.

The chain links TRBV5-6 to TRBJ2-3; no firm D call. Germline values: CDR1 SGHDT, CDR2 YYEEEE. The CDR3 loop spans 12 amino acids. V was cut by 6 bases and J by 3 bases, with 8 bases left in between. CDR3 amino acids: CASISRTDTQYF. The DNA for the CDR3 is TGTGCCAGCATTTCTCGGACAGATACGCAGTATTTT.

This chain uses TRBV11-2 with TRBJ1-6; 7 bases line up with TRBD1. V gave up 2 bases and J gave up 8 bases; unmatched junction bases: 3. This CDR3 spans 14 amino acids. Germline V CDR1 and CDR2: SGHAT, FQNNGV. The CDR3 spells CASSLRDSYSPLHF. In nucleotides, the CDR3 is TGTGCCAGCAGCTTACGGGACAGTTATTCACCCCTCCACTTT.

Details on this clone: Additional DNA sequences in this sample encode the identical CDR3. V usage is TRBV19 and J usage is TRBJ2-7; D uncertain. V lost 10 bases and J 3 bases, leaving 13 bases between the germline ends. CDR1 is LNHDA and CDR2 is SQIVND in the germline V gene (reference sequence). CDR3 length: 12 amino acids. CDR3 region: CATSDRGYEQYF. In DNA form, the CDR3 reads TGTGCCACTTCGGATCGAGGCTACGAGCAGTACTTC.

The chain has TRBV11-2 and TRBJ2-2; the match to TRBD2 covers 9 bases. V dropped 0 bases and J dropped 8; count of bases not matched to a gene: 10. CDR1 is SGHAT, CDR2 FQNNGV, per germline. This CDR3 has 17 residues. The CDR3 protein is CASSLERGGRSSGELFF. In DNA, the CDR3 is TGTGCCAGCAGCTTAGAGCGGGGGGGCCGGTCGTCTGGGGAGCTGTTTTTT.

CDR3 sequence (DNA): TGTGCCAGCAGCGTAGCCGCGGGAGGAGATACGCAGTATTTT. Amino acid sequence: CASSVAAGGDTQYF. The chain is built from TRBV9 and TRBJ2-3, with 8 bases matching TRBD2. The ends lost 0 bases at V and 5 bases at J; junction bases unmatched: 2. This CDR3 contains 14 residues. From germline, CDR1 is SGDLS and CDR2 YYNGEE.

The rearrangement links TRBV2 to TRBJ1-4; no reliable D call. This CDR3 contains 11 residues. Germline lookup yields CDR1 SNHLY and CDR2 FYNNEI. V lost 6 bases and J lost 6, with 5 bases in between. In DNA, the CDR3 is TGTGCCAGCAGGTCGGATGAAAAACTGTTTTTT. Its protein is CASRSDEKLFF.

Notes on this clone: This sample includes further DNA sequences coding for the same CDR3. This sequence joins TRBV9 and TRBJ2-7; TRBD1 agrees at 7 bases. The CDR3 is 13 residues long. V shed 2 bases and J 6 bases; nucleotides not matched to a gene: 5. Germline-derived CDR1 and CDR2 are SGDLS and YYNGEE. As DNA, the CDR3 is TGTGCCAGCAGCGTGACAGGGTTCGGCGAGCAGTACTTC. Protein: CASSVTGFGEQYF. The whole variable domain, remainder taken from reference TRBV9 and TRBJ2-7, is DSGVTQTPKHLITATGQRVTLRCSPRSGDLSVYWYQQSLDQGLQFLIQYYNGEERAKGNILERFSAQQFPDLHSELNLSSLELGDSALYFCASSVTGFGEQYFGPGTRLTVT.

The chain uses TRBV27 and TRBJ2-5; 10 bases agree with TRBD2. The trim removed 2 bases at V and 3 bases at J, leaving 3 bases unmatched. The CDR3 is made up of 15 amino acids. Germline values: CDR1 MNHEY, CDR2 SMNVEV (reference sequence). CDR3 loop: CASSLGLAGEETQYF. As DNA, the CDR3 is TGTGCCAGCAGTTTAGGGCTAGCGGGAGAAGAGACCCAGTACTTC.

The V call is TRBV11-2, the J call TRBJ2-7; D unresolved. This CDR3 has 13 amino acids. CDR1 SGHAT and CDR2 FQNNGV come from the germline V gene. V was shortened by 0 bases and J by 4 bases, with 7 bases between the two germline ends. The CDR3 DNA sequence: TGTGCCAGCAGCTTAGAGTTTGAGTACGAGCAGTACTTC. Translated, it gives CASSLEFEYEQYF.

J is TRBJ2-7 and V is TRBV4-1, with D hard to call. Germline loops: CDR1 MGHRA, CDR2 YSYEKL. Trimming removed 4 bases at V and 0 bases at J, with 13 bases between. The CDR3 runs 15 residues. This CDR3 reads CASSPKHPSSYEQYF. DNA for the CDR3: TGCGCCAGCAGCCCGAAACACCCGAGCTCCTACGAGCAGTACTTC.

This chain joins TRBV27 and TRBJ2-1; D might be TRBD1 (6 bases). Germline CDR1 MNHEY, CDR2 SMNVEV (reference sequence). Trimming removed 2 bases at V and 2 bases at J, with 10 bases between. CDR3 length equals 15 residues. The CDR3 loop reads CASSLRPGAYNEQFF. The CDR3 nucleotides read TGTGCCAGCAGTTTAAGGCCAGGGGCCTACAATGAGCAGTTCTTC.

This clone was seen a single time. The chain couples TRBV7-9 to TRBJ2-7; D may be TRBD1 or TRBD2 (5 bases each). The CDR3 contains 14 residues. Germline V CDR1 and CDR2: SEHNR, FQNEAQ (reference sequence). Trimming took 0 bases from V and 6 from J, leaving 12 bases between them. CDR3 nucleotide sequence: TGTGCCAGCAGCTTAGCGGGGGTCCTACCCGAGCAGTACTTC. Residues: CASSLAGVLPEQYF.

The chain has TRBV11-2 and TRBJ2-5; TRBD1 aligns across 7 bases. The germline CDR1 and CDR2 sequences are SGHAT and FQNNGV. The trim removed 1 base at V and 2 bases at J, leaving 4 bases unmatched. This CDR3 spans 15 amino acids. The CDR3, as DNA: TGTGCCAGCAGCTTAGGAGGGGGCTGGCAAGAGACCCAGTACTTC. Protein: CASSLGGGWQETQYF.

The rearrangement joins TRBV9 to TRBJ2-1; perhaps TRBD2 as D (7 bases). CDR1 SGDLS and CDR2 YYNGEE come from the germline V gene. V gave up 0 bases and J gave up 4 bases, with 11 bases separating them. The CDR3 runs to 15 residues. CDR3 nucleotide sequence: TGTGCCAGCAGCGTAGTGGAGGGGGGGTACAATGAGCAGTTCTTC. Residues: CASSVVEGGYNEQFF.

The chain combines TRBV5-6 with TRBJ2-1, with 9 bases matching TRBD2. The germline V gene has CDR1 SGHDT and CDR2 YYEEEE. The CDR3 contains 15 residues. J lost 4 bases, V lost 2 bases, and 4 bases had no gene match. The CDR3 region has the DNA TGTGCCAGCAGCTTTCCTAGCGGGGCTTACAATGAGCAGTTCTTC. Residues: CASSFPSGAYNEQFF.

V is TRBV7-9 and J is TRBJ1-4, with D unclear. Trimming stripped 1 base from V and 8 bases from J, with 17 bases between. The length of the CDR3 is 16 residues. CDR1 SEHNR and CDR2 FQNEAQ come from the germline V gene (reference sequence). The CDR3 sequence: CASSLGNVAFSEKLFF. In DNA, the CDR3 is TGTGCCAGCAGCTTAGGTAACGTCGCCTTCTCGGAAAAACTGTTTTTT.

The J gene is TRBJ2-1, the V gene TRBV5-6; TRBD2 matches 8 bases. J was trimmed by 4 bases and V by 4 bases; bases with no gene match: 4. The length of the CDR3 is 14 residues. Germline V gene sequence: CDR1 SGHDT, CDR2 YYEEEE. The CDR3 region has the DNA TGTGCCAGCAGCCTCGGGGGGGATTACAATGAGCAGTTCTTC. Its translation: CASSLGGDYNEQFF.